A selection of T cell receptor beta chains follows, all from one sample in a study of blood T cell repertoires in COVID-19. Some clones are missing from TCRdb's copy, which holds only in-frame ones; the method was immunoSEQ multiplex PCR. In the table there are about 480,000 clones, approximately 88% of which are singletons. The sample taken for sequencing was PBMCs or T cells enriched from blood (not recorded which). These receptors all come from a woman aged 40 to 55 who had recovered from COVID-19. Both conserved end residues are part of each CDR3. D genes are given only for firm matches.

CDR3 protein: CSICGGVGATDTQYF; CDR3 DNA: TGCAGCATCTGTGGGGGGGTGGGAGCCACAGATACGCAGTATTTT; J gene: TRBJ2-3; V gene: TRBV29-1; D gene: TRBD2
CDR3 protein: CASSLSGTGETQYF; CDR3 DNA: TGTGCCAGCAGCTTATCCGGGACAGGGGAGACCCAGTACTTC; J gene: TRBJ2-5; V gene: TRBV5-6; D gene: TRBD1
CDR3 protein: CASSQSPPGIGEQFF; CDR3 DNA: TGTGCCAGCAGCCAAAGCCCACCGGGGATTGGTGAGCAGTTCTTC; J gene: TRBJ2-1; V gene: TRBV3-1/TRBV3-2; D gene: -
CDR3 protein: CASSQGTGELFF; CDR3 DNA: TGTGCCAGCAGTCAGGGCACCGGGGAGCTGTTTTTT; J gene: TRBJ2-2; V gene: TRBV2; D gene: -
CDR3 protein: CASSWGRGGQETQYF; CDR3 DNA: TGTGCCAGCAGCTGGGGGAGGGGCGGCCAAGAGACCCAGTACTTC; J gene: TRBJ2-5; V gene: TRBV5-4; D gene: TRBD2
CDR3 protein: CASSIVSHEQYF; CDR3 DNA: TGTGCCAGTAGTATAGTGAGCCATGAGCAGTACTTC; J gene: TRBJ2-7; V gene: TRBV19; D gene: -
CDR3 protein: CASSLTSGALNEQFF; CDR3 DNA: TGTGCCAGCAGCTTAACTAGCGGGGCCCTCAATGAGCAGTTCTTC; J gene: TRBJ2-1; V gene: TRBV11-3; D gene: TRBD2
CDR3 protein: CASSQDGRLAGNNEQFF; CDR3 DNA: TGCGCCAGCAGCCAAGATGGGCGGCTAGCGGGAAACAATGAGCAGTTCTTC; J gene: TRBJ2-1; V gene: TRBV4-1; D gene: TRBD2
CDR3 protein: CASSLGQVSNQPQHF; CDR3 DNA: TGTGCCAGCAGCTTGGGACAGGTTAGCAATCAGCCCCAGCATTTT; J gene: TRBJ1-5; V gene: TRBV5-6; D gene: -
CDR3 protein: CSVEFQGLETQYF; CDR3 DNA: TGCAGCGTTGAATTTCAGGGCCTCGAGACCCAGTACTTC; J gene: TRBJ2-5; V gene: TRBV29-1; D gene: -
CDR3 protein: CAISRAGDEQYF; CDR3 DNA: TGTGCCATCAGCAGGGCGGGAGACGAGCAGTACTTC; J gene: TRBJ2-7; V gene: TRBV10-3; D gene: TRBD2
CDR3 protein: CASSPVAGVISYNEQFF; CDR3 DNA: TGTGCCAGCAGTCCCGTAGCGGGAGTGATCTCCTACAATGAGCAGTTCTTC; J gene: TRBJ2-1; V gene: TRBV27; D gene: TRBD2
CDR3 protein: CASSIKGSTEAFF; CDR3 DNA: TGTGCCAGTAGTATTAAGGGGTCCACTGAAGCTTTCTTT; J gene: TRBJ1-1; V gene: TRBV19; D gene: -
CDR3 protein: CASKLQLSNEQFF; CDR3 DNA: TGTGCCAGCAAACTACAACTAAGTAATGAGCAGTTCTTC; J gene: TRBJ2-1; V gene: TRBV27; D gene: -
CDR3 protein: CASSRQGIWSYGYTF; CDR3 DNA: TGTGCCAGCAGTCGTCAGGGGATTTGGAGCTATGGCTACACCTTC; J gene: TRBJ1-2; V gene: TRBV2; D gene: -
CDR3 protein: CATLSLRGPGYTF; CDR3 DNA: TGTGCCACCCTCTCGTTAAGGGGGCCTGGCTACACCTTC; J gene: TRBJ1-2; V gene: TRBV27; D gene: TRBD1
CDR3 protein: CASSLSDRDGETQYF; CDR3 DNA: TGCGCCAGCAGCTTGTCGGACAGGGACGGGGAGACCCAGTACTTC; J gene: TRBJ2-5; V gene: TRBV5-1; D gene: TRBD1
CDR3 protein: CASSPGGQLYGYTF; CDR3 DNA: TGTGCCAGCAGCCCAGGAGGACAGCTATATGGCTACACCTTC; J gene: TRBJ1-2; V gene: TRBV7-9; D gene: -
CDR3 protein: CASSLSLLADLDEQFF; CDR3 DNA: TGTGCCAGCAGCTTAAGCCTCCTAGCTGACCTAGATGAGCAGTTCTTC; J gene: TRBJ2-1; V gene: TRBV11-3; D gene: -
CDR3 protein: CASSLESPGAGRSPLHF; CDR3 DNA: TGTGCCAGCAGCTTAGAATCCCCAGGGGCCGGGAGGTCACCCCTCCACTTT; J gene: TRBJ1-6; V gene: TRBV7-2; D gene: -
CDR3 protein: CASSKQGINTEAFF; CDR3 DNA: TGTGCCAGCAGTAAACAGGGAATTAACACTGAAGCTTTCTTT; J gene: TRBJ1-1; V gene: TRBV6-5; D gene: -
CDR3 protein: CAWSLGAGEKLFF; CDR3 DNA: TGTGCCTGGAGCTTGGGGGCTGGAGAAAAACTGTTTTTT; J gene: TRBJ1-4; V gene: TRBV30; D gene: -
CDR3 protein: CAWSGYMYSYNEQFF; CDR3 DNA: TGTGCCTGGAGTGGGTACATGTACTCCTACAATGAGCAGTTCTTC; J gene: TRBJ2-1; V gene: TRBV30; D gene: -
CDR3 protein: CASSPTPSNEKLFF; CDR3 DNA: TGTGCCAGCAGCCCTACCCCCTCAAATGAAAAACTGTTTTTT; J gene: TRBJ1-4; V gene: TRBV5-6; D gene: -
CDR3 protein: CASSLGLENYNEQFF; CDR3 DNA: TGTGCCAGCAGCCTTGGACTAGAGAACTACAATGAGCAGTTCTTC; J gene: TRBJ2-1; V gene: TRBV5-5; D gene: TRBD2
CDR3 protein: CASSFHPRQAVYGYTF; CDR3 DNA: TGTGCCAGCAGTTTTCACCCCCGGCAGGCAGTCTATGGCTACACCTTC; J gene: TRBJ1-2; V gene: TRBV28; D gene: -
CDR3 protein: CASSGPSGNTEAFF; CDR3 DNA: TGTGCCAGCAGTGGGCCCTCAGGGAACACTGAAGCTTTCTTT; J gene: TRBJ1-1; V gene: TRBV2; D gene: -
CDR3 protein: CSVEVPTTKAKEAFF; CDR3 DNA: TGCAGCGTTGAAGTCCCAACAACTAAAGCGAAAGAAGCTTTCTTT; J gene: TRBJ1-1; V gene: TRBV29-1; D gene: -
CDR3 protein: CASSYGGGETQYF; CDR3 DNA: TGTGCCAGCAGTTACGGGGGAGGAGAGACCCAGTACTTC; J gene: TRBJ2-5; V gene: TRBV7-2; D gene: -
CDR3 protein: CASSSTSGRFAGSYEQYF; CDR3 DNA: TGTGCCAGTAGCTCAACTAGCGGGAGGTTCGCGGGATCCTACGAGCAGTACTTC; J gene: TRBJ2-7; V gene: TRBV19; D gene: TRBD2
CDR3 protein: CASSTGTGMGTEAFF; CDR3 DNA: TGTGCCAGTAGTACCGGGACAGGGATGGGGACTGAAGCTTTCTTT; J gene: TRBJ1-1; V gene: TRBV19; D gene: TRBD1
CDR3 protein: CAWRGTGFQYEQYF; CDR3 DNA: TGTGCCTGGAGGGGGACAGGGTTTCAATACGAGCAGTACTTC; J gene: TRBJ2-7; V gene: TRBV30; D gene: TRBD1
CDR3 protein: CASSPGLNTEAFF; CDR3 DNA: TGTGCCAGCAGCCCAGGCCTGAACACTGAAGCTTTCTTT; J gene: TRBJ1-1; V gene: TRBV9; D gene: -
CDR3 protein: CASSPPGRPYEQYF; CDR3 DNA: TGCGCCAGCAGCCCACCAGGGCGACCCTACGAGCAGTACTTC; J gene: TRBJ2-7; V gene: TRBV5-1; D gene: -
CDR3 protein: CASSHERSANYGYTF; CDR3 DNA: TGTGCCAGCAGCCATGAGAGATCCGCTAACTATGGCTACACCTTC; J gene: TRBJ1-2; V gene: TRBV13; D gene: -
CDR3 protein: CASQEGGRVPEQYF; CDR3 DNA: TGTGCCAGCCAGGAGGGGGGGAGAGTACCTGAGCAGTACTTC; J gene: TRBJ2-7; V gene: TRBV6-5; D gene: -
CDR3 protein: CASSYAELGTDTQYF; CDR3 DNA: TGTGCCAGCAGCTACGCCGAGCTCGGGACAGATACGCAGTATTTT; J gene: TRBJ2-3; V gene: TRBV6-5; D gene: -
CDR3 protein: CASSQELAGGTDTQYF; CDR3 DNA: TGCGCCAGCAGCCAAGAATTAGCGGGAGGAACAGATACGCAGTATTTT; J gene: TRBJ2-3; V gene: TRBV4-1; D gene: TRBD2
CDR3 protein: CASSLNIGTGLGDTQYF; CDR3 DNA: TGCGCCAGCAGCTTGAACATCGGGACAGGGTTAGGGGATACGCAGTATTTT; J gene: TRBJ2-3; V gene: TRBV5-1; D gene: TRBD1
CDR3 protein: CASSGNLAGRSYNEQFF; CDR3 DNA: TGTGCCAGCAGTGGCAACTTAGCGGGCCGCTCCTACAATGAGCAGTTCTTC; J gene: TRBJ2-1; V gene: TRBV6-1; D gene: TRBD2
CDR3 protein: CASSKYRGQDTEAFF; CDR3 DNA: TGCGCCAGCAGCAAGTACAGGGGGCAGGATACTGAAGCTTTCTTT; J gene: TRBJ1-1; V gene: TRBV5-1; D gene: TRBD1
CDR3 protein: CASSQDYGTSVRETQYF; CDR3 DNA: TGTGCCAGCAGCCAAGATTACGGCACTAGCGTTAGAGAGACCCAGTACTTC; J gene: TRBJ2-5; V gene: TRBV14; D gene: TRBD2
CDR3 protein: CASSLKREDTGELFF; CDR3 DNA: TGTGCCAGCAGCTTAAAGCGGGAGGACACCGGGGAGCTGTTTTTT; J gene: TRBJ2-2; V gene: TRBV7-9; D gene: TRBD2
CDR3 protein: CASRLAGGGGYTF; CDR3 DNA: TGTGCCAGCAGGCTAGCAGGGGGCGGTGGCTACACCTTC; J gene: TRBJ1-2; V gene: TRBV7-8; D gene: TRBD1